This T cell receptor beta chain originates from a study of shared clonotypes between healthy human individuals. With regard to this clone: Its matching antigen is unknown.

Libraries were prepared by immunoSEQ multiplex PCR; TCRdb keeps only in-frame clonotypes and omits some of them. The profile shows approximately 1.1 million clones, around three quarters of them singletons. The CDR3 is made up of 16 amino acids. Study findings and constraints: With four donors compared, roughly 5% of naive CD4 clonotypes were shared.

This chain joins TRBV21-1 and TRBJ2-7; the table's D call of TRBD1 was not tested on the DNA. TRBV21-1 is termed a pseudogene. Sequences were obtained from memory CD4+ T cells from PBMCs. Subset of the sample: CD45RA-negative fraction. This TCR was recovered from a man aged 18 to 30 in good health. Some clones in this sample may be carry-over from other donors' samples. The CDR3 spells CASSKTPGQGDHEQYF. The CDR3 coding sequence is TGTGCCAGCAGCAAAACCCCGGGACAGGGGGATCACGAGCAGTACTTC.